The clone carrying this TCR beta chain was observed at least ten times. These data belong to a study of cytotoxic CD8 clonotypes in ibrutinib-treated CLL. Study-wide context: Once treatment had gone on for a median of 12 months, range 6 to 36, response samples were drawn. When averaged across all of the samples, the counts came to approximately 280,000 productive templates and tens of thousands of productive rearrangements.

The germline V gene has CDR1 SGHRS and CDR2 YFSETQ. This CDR3 is 16 amino acids long. The ends lost 1 base at V and 3 bases at J; junction bases unmatched: 6. The data were produced by immunoSEQ multiplex PCR, yet TCRdb's version contains in-frame clones alone and is incomplete. Seen here are about 86,000 clones, more than 70% observed once, and the top ten hold less than 6.5%. The chain recombines TRBV5-1 with TRBJ2-1, with 8 bases aligning to TRBD1. This TCR came from a human donor with chronic lymphocytic leukemia. This sample comprised PBMCs, obtained before ibrutinib treatment. The CDR3 nucleotides are TGCGCCAGCAGCTTGATAATACAGGGGGTCTACAATGAGCAGTTCTTC. Translation: CASSLIIQGVYNEQFF.